One sample yielded the 12 T cell receptor beta chains listed below, sequenced in a study of CD8 T cell repertoires and HIV-1 epitope variants (dated by TCRdb to between 2020 and 2021). Libraries were built with the immunoSEQ multiplex PCR assay. TCRdb retrieved this table from immuneACCESS and kept in-frame rearrangements only. Not all clones are present; in checked studies, unresolved V genes account for under half, and no reason is known for the remainder. Present in this sample are tens of thousands of clones, over 70% of which were seen just once. The biggest ten clones account for 20% to 30% of the sample. Sequencing was performed on uncultured baseline CD8+ T cells from peripheral blood mononuclear cells (PBMCs). The receptors were sampled from a male donor with HIV.

The rearrangement links TRBV25-1 to TRBJ1-1, with D maybe TRBD1 (6 bases). V was clipped by 7 bases and J by 1 base, with 13 bases between them. The CDR3 is 14 amino acids. Germline assignment: CDR1 MGHDK and CDR2 SYGVNS. The DNA for the CDR3 is TGTGCCAGCACACCGGGACAATGGAACACTGAAGCTTTCTTT. Its protein product is CASTPGQWNTEAFF.

V and J are TRBV28 and TRBJ1-2, with 7 bases identical to TRBD1. The V segment lost 5 bases and the J segment 6 bases; nucleotides outside the gene matches: 6. Germline-derived CDR1 and CDR2 are MDHEN and SYDVKM. The CDR3 is made up of 13 amino acids. The CDR3 sequence is CASSNTGEDGYTF. The CDR3 DNA is TGTGCCAGCAGTAATACAGGGGAAGATGGCTACACCTTC.

V is TRBV9 and J is TRBJ2-1; TRBD2 might be the D (6 bases). The CDR3 totals 13 residues. Germline lookup yields CDR1 SGDLS and CDR2 YYNGEE. Deletions cut 4 bases from V and 8 bases from J, with 13 bases between. CDR3 DNA: TGTGCCAGCAGCCCGGGACTCTTAGATGAGCAGTTCTTC. This codes for CASSPGLLDEQFF.

CDR3 loop: CASDQGEGNQPQHF. The CDR3 coding sequence is TGTGCCAGCGATCAGGGTGAGGGCAATCAGCCCCAGCATTTT. The J gene is TRBJ1-5, the V gene TRBV19; D might be TRBD1 (5 bases). Germline CDR1 reads LNHDA; CDR2 reads SQIVND (reference sequence). The V end lost 9 bases, the J end lost 2 bases, and 14 bases lay between the germline ends. The CDR3 length is 14 residues.

V is TRBV7-2 and J is TRBJ1-5, with D perhaps TRBD1 (5 bases). Trimming shortened V by 2 bases and J by 7 bases, and 15 bases separated the two germline ends. From germline, CDR1 is SGHTA and CDR2 FQGNSA. The CDR3 totals 15 residues. The CDR3, as DNA: TGTGCCAGCAGCTTATTTGGGGCTGGTGGACAGCCCCAGCATTTT. It translates to CASSLFGAGGQPQHF. Filled out from reference TRBV7-2 and TRBJ1-5, the complete variable domain reads GAGVSQSPSNKVTEKGKDVELRCDPISGHTALYWYRQSLGQGLEFLIYFQGNSAPDKSGLPSDRFSAERTGGSVSTLTIQRTQQEDSAVYLCASSLFGAGGQPQHFGDGTRLSIL.

The chain combines TRBV10-3 with TRBJ2-7; D assignment may be TRBD1 or TRBD2 (5 bases each). This CDR3 contains 14 residues. Between the trimmed V and J ends, which lost 2 bases and 2 bases, there was a span of 10 bases. The germline V gene has CDR1 ENHRY and CDR2 SYGVKD. The CDR3, as DNA: TGTGCCATCAGTGAGAGAGGGGCCGCCTACGAGCAGTACTTC. Protein: CAISERGAAYEQYF.

There are a few counts of this clone. The chain couples TRBV28 to TRBJ2-3; TRBD2 matches 7 bases. CDR3 length: 18 amino acids. V gave up 6 bases and J gave up 2 bases; unmatched junction bases: 17. CDR1 is MDHEN, CDR2 SYDVKM, per germline. DNA of the CDR3: TGTGCCAGCAGATCCCCTCTGGGGGGGTCCACCCCCACAGATACGCAGTATTTT. Residues: CASRSPLGGSTPTDTQYF.

The V gene is TRBV5-4, the J gene TRBJ2-2; D perhaps matches TRBD2 (5 bases). Trimming shortened V by 2 bases and J by 8 bases, and 13 bases separated the two germline ends. The CDR3 is made up of 14 amino acids. Germline CDR1 and CDR2: SGHNT and YYREEE (reference sequence). CDR3 nucleotide sequence: TGTGCCAGCAGCTTCCCTAGCCGAACGGGGGAGCTGTTTTTT. This codes for CASSFPSRTGELFF.

This clone is medium-sized (0.01 to 0.1%) in the sample. The chain carries TRBV2 and TRBJ2-7, with D uncertain. The CDR3 runs to 12 residues. Germline-derived CDR1 and CDR2 are SNHLY and FYNNEI. The germline V and J ends were trimmed by 6 bases and 0 bases, with 6 bases remaining between them. CDR3 bases: TGTGCCAGCAGCCCTAGCTCCTACGAGCAGTACTTC. As protein: CASSPSSYEQYF.

This rearrangement joins TRBV19 to TRBJ1-2, with 7 bases fitting TRBD1. From germline, CDR1 is LNHDA and CDR2 SQIVND (reference sequence). The length of the CDR3 is 15 residues. J gave up 3 bases and V 6 bases, and 10 bases lay outside the gene matches. The CDR3 loop reads CASRTGQPIDYGYTF. The CDR3 nucleotides are TGTGCCAGTAGGACGGGACAGCCGATCGACTATGGCTACACCTTC.

The chain recombines TRBV29-1 with TRBJ2-2; TRBD1 aligns across 8 bases. Trimming removed 7 bases from V and 4 bases from J; junction bases left unmatched: 14. The CDR3 runs to 16 residues. Germline CDR1 and CDR2: SQVTM and ANQGSEA. The CDR3 DNA sequence: TGCAGCGCTAGCTCTCCTACAGGGGGTCGCACCGGGGAGCTGTTTTTT. As protein: CSASSPTGGRTGELFF.

This clone was seen only once. The chain couples TRBV15 to TRBJ2-1; a possible D gene is TRBD2 (6 bases). The V end was cut by 0 bases, the J end by 6 bases, with 18 bases between. CDR1 and CDR2 (germline): LNHNV, YYDKDF (reference sequence). The CDR3 consists of 17 residues. The CDR3, as DNA: TGTGCCACCAGCAGAGAGGTCGGGGGTTACCCTCCCAATGAGCAGTTCTTC. Translation: CATSREVGGYPPNEQFF.